This T cell receptor (beta chain) was recorded in a study of shared clonotypes between healthy human individuals. Study in general: A donor's plate count was three for CD4 naive and three for CD4 memory; CD8 naive had two and CD8 memory one.

Libraries were prepared by immunoSEQ multiplex PCR; TCRdb keeps only in-frame clonotypes and omits some of them. The data contain about 600,000 clones, 97% of them singletons. Study-level points and caveats: A handful of donors shared approximately 5% of their naive CD4 clonotypes. Although depth was large, rarefaction showed that sequencing of the sorted subsets was incomplete.

The CDR3 runs 14 residues. CDR1 is SGHAT and CDR2 is FQNNGV in the germline V gene. The V gene lost 4 bases and the J gene lost 7 bases, with 13 bases spanning the gap. About this clone itself: Its antigen is unidentified.

CD4+ cells were split into CD45RA+ naive and CD45RA-negative memory subsets. The gene calls are TRBV11-2 and TRBJ1-4; tentatively, D is TRBD1 (5 bases). The receptor comes from a woman in her twenties or thirties in good health. Source material: naive CD4+ T cells sorted from blood. The sample's subset: CD45RA+ positively selected. The CDR3 DNA follows: TGTGCCAGCAGCTCAGGGTTTGTGGGTGAAAAACTGTTTTTT. This codes for CASSSGFVGEKLFF.